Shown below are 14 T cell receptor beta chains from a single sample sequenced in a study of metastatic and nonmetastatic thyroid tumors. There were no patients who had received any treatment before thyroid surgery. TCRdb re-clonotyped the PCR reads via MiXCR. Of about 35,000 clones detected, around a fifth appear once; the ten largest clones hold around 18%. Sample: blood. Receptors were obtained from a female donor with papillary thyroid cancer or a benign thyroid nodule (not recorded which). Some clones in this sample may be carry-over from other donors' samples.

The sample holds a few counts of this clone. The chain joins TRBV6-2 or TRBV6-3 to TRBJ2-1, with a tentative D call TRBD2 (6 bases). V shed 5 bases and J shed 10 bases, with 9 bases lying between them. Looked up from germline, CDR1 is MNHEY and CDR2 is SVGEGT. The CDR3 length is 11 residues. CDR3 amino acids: CASSPREEQFF. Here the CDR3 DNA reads TGTGCCAGCAGTCCCCGGGAGGAGCAGTTCTTC.

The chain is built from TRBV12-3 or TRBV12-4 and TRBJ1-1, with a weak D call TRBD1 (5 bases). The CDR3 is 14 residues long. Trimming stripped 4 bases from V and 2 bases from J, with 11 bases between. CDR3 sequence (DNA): TGTGCCAGCAGTTGGGGGGTCTCAAACACTGAAGCTTTCTTT. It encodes CASSWGVSNTEAFF.

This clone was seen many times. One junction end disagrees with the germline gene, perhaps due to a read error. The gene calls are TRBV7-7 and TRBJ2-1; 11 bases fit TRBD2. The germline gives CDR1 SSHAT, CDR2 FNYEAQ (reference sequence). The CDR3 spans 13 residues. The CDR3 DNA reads TGTGCTAGCAGCAAGGGACTAGCGGCGGAGCAGTTCTTC. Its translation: CASSKGLAAEQFF. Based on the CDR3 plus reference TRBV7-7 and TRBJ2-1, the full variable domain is GAGVSQSPRYKVTKRGQDVTLRCDPISSHATLYWYQQALGQGPEFLTYFNYEAQPDKSGLPSDRFSAERPEGSISTLTIQRTEQRDSAMYRCASSKGLAAEQFFGPGTRLTVL.

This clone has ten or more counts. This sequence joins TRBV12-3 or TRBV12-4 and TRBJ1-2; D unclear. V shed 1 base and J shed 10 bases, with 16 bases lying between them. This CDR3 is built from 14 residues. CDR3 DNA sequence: TGTGCCAGCAGTTTAGGGGAGGGTCACCTTCCCTACACCTTC. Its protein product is CASSLGEGHLPYTF.

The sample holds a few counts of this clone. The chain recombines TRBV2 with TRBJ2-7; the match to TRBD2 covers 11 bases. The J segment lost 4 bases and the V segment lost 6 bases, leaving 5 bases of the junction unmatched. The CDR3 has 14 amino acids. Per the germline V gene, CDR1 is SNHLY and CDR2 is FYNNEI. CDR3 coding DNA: TGTGCCAGCAGACGGGGACTAGCGGAATACGAGCAGTACTTC. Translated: CASRRGLAEYEQYF.

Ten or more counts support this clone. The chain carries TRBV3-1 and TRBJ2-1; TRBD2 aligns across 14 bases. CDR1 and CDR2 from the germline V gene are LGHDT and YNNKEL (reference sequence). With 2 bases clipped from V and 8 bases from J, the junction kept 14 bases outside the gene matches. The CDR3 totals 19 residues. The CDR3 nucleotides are TGTGCCAGCAGCCAACCACCCGGGACTAGCGGGAGTTCTTTCTATGAGCAGTTCTTC. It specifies CASSQPPGTSGSSFYEQFF.

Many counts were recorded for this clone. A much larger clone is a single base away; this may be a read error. The CDR3 sequence is CASMGVGSPLHF. CDR3 in DNA: TGTGCCAGCATGGGGGTTGGTTCACCCCTCCACTTT. The rearrangement links TRBV27 to TRBJ1-6, with D perhaps matching TRBD1 (5 bases). V gave up 7 bases and J gave up 9 bases, with 10 bases separating them. The germline V gene encodes CDR1 MNHEY and CDR2 SMNVEV (reference sequence). The CDR3 spans 12 residues.

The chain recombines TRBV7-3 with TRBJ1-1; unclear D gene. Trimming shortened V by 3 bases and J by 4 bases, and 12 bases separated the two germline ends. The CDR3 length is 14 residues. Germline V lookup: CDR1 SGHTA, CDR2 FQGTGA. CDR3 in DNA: TGTGCCAGCAGCTTGCTCTGGGAGGGCACTGAAGCTTTCTTT. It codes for CASSLLWEGTEAFF.

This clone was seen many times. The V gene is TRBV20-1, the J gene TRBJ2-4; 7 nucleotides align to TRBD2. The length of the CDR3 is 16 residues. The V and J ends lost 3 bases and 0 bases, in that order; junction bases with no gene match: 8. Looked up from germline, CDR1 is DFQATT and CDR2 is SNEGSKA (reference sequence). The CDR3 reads CSASRGDRLAKNIQYF. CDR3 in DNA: TGCAGTGCTAGTCGGGGGGACCGCCTAGCCAAAAACATTCAGTACTTC.

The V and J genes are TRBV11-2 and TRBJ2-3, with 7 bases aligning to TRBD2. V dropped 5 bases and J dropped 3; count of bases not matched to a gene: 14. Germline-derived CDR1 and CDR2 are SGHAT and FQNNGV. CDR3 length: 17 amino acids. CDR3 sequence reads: CASSRLSTGAGTDTQYF. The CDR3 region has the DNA TGTGCCAGCAGCCGTCTCTCCACGGGAGCGGGAACAGATACGCAGTATTTT. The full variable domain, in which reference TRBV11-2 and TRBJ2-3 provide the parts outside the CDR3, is EAGVAQSPRYKIIEKRQSVAFWCNPISGHATLYWYQQILGQGPKLLIQFQNNGVVDDSQLPKDRFSAERLKGVDSTLKIQPAKLEDSAVYLCASSRLSTGAGTDTQYFGPGTRLTVL.

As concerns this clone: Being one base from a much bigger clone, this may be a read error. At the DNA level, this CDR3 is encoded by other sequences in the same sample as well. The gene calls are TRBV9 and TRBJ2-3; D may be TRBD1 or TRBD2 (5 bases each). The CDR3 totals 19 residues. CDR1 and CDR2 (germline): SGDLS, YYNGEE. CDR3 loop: CASSVEGVWGYLGTDTQYF. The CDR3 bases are TGTGCCAGCAGCGTAGAGGGAGTGTGGGGCTACCTGGGCACAGATACGCAATATTTT.

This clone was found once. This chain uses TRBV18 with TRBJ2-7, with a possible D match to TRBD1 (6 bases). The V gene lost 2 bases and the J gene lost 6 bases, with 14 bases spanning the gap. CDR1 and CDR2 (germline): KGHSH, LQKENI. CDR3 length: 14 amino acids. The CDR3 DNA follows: TGTGCCAGCTCACCATCAAAACAGGGCTCCGAGCAGTACTTC. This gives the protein CASSPSKQGSEQYF.

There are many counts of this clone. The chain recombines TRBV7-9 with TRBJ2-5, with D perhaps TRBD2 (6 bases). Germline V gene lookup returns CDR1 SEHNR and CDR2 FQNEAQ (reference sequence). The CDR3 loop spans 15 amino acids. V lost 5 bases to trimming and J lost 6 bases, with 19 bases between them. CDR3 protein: CASSQGLSESKTQYF. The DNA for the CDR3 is TGTGCCAGCAGCCAGGGACTCTCTGAATCCAAGACCCAGTACTTC.

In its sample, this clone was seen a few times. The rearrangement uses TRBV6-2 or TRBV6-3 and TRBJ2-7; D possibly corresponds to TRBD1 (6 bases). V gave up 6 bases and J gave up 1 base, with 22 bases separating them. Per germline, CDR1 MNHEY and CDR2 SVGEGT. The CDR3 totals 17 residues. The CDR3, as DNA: TGTGCCAGCAGCGGCACTACTTACAGGGAGCCTTCCTACGAGCAGTACTTC. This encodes CASSGTTYREPSYEQYF.